This TCR beta chain derives from a study of blood T cells in healthy people across ages. Findings and caveats of the study: Per million T cells, the diversity of TCR beta decreased roughly linearly as age advanced.

Using a J-beta primer mix together with a sample-barcoded 5' primer, a second PCR was run for roughly 6 to 11 cycles. TCRdb passed the 5' RACE reads through MiXCR, listing each CDR3 protein once. The data contain about 720,000 distinct CDR3 sequences, roughly 25% of them singletons. Notes on this clonotype: Its antigen is unknown.

The sample also formed part of further work on T cells of mothers and their children. Per that study: Mothers and children who were related shared slightly more overlap than unrelated pairs, but not significantly more.

The sequenced material came from blood. The source of this sequence is a boy younger than 18 in good health.

The DNA of the CDR3 is TGTGCCACCAAGCTTCTCCCAGATACGCAGTATTTT. Translated, it gives CATKLLPDTQYF. The chain joins TRBV2 to TRBJ2-3; D not certain. Germline assignment: CDR1 SNHLY and CDR2 FYNNEI. The CDR3 loop spans 12 amino acids. Trimming cost V 10 bases and J 4 bases, with 12 bases left between them.